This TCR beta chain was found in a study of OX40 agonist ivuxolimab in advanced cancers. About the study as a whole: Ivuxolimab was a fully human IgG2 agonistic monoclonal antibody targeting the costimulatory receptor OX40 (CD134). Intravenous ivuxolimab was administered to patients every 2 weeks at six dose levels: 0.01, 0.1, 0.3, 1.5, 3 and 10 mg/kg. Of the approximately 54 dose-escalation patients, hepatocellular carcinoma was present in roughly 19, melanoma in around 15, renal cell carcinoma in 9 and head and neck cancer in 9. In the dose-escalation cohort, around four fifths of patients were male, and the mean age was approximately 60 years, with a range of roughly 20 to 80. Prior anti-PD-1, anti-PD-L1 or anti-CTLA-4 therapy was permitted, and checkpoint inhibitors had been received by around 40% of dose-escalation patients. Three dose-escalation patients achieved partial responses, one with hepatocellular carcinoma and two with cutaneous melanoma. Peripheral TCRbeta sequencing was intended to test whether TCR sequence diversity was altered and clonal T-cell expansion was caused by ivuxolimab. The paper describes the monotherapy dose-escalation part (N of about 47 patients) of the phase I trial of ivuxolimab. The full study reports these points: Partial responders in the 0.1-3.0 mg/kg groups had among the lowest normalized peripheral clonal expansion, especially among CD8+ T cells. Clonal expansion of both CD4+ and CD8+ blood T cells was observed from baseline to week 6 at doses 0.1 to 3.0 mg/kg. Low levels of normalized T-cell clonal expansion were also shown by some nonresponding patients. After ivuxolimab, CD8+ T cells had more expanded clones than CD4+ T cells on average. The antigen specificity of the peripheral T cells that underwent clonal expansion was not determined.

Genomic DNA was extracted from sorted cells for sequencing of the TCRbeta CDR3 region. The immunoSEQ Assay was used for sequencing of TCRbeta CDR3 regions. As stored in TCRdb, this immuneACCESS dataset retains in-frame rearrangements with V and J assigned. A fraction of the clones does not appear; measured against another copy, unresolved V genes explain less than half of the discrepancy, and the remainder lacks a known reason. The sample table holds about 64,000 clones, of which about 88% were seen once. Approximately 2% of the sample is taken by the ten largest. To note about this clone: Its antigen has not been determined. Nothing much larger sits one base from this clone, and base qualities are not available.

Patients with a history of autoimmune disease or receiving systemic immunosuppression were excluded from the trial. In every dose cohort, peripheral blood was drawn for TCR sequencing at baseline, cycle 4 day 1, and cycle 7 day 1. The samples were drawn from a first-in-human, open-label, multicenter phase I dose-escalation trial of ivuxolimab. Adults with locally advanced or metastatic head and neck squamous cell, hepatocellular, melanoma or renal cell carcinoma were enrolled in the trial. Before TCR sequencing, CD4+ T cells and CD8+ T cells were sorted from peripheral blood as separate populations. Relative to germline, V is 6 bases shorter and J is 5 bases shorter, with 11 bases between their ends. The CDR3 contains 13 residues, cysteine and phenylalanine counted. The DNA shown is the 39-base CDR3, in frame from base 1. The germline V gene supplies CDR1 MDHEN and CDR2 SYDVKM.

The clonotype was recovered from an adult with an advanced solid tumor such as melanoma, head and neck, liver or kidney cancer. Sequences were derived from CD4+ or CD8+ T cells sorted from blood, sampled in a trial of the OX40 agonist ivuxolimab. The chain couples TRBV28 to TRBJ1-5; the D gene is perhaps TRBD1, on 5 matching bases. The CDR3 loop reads CASRPDTYQPQHF. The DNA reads TGTGCCAGCAGACCGGACACTTATCAGCCCCAGCATTTT.